This TCR beta chain was recovered during a study of T cell changes during pregnancy in multiple sclerosis. CDR3 length: 18 amino acids. Unmatched junction bases numbered 8, after V lost 2 bases and J lost 0 bases. CDR1 is SQVTM and CDR2 is ANQGSEA in the germline V gene. Repertoires were generated with immunoSEQ multiplex PCR, while TCRdb's copy carries only in-frame clones and drops some. This table holds approximately 30,000 clones, 90% found once. V and J are TRBV29-1 and TRBJ2-6; 9 nucleotides agree with TRBD1. The receptor comes from a female donor with multiple sclerosis, enrolled in a pregnancy study. Sample: CD8+ T cells from peripheral blood mononuclear cells, taken in the first trimester of pregnancy. CDR3 loop: CSVEITGQGASGANVLTF. CDR3 sequence (DNA): TGCAGCGTTGAAATTACGGGACAGGGCGCCTCTGGGGCCAACGTCCTGACTTTC.